These 24 T cell receptor beta chains were sequenced from one sample in a study of blood T cell repertoires in COVID-19. Clones were read by immunoSEQ multiplex PCR, and TCRdb kept only the in-frame ones, dropping some. There are 88,000 or so clones in the sample; roughly 89% occur only once, and approximately 2.2% lies in the top ten. Sequenced input: peripheral blood. These receptors were collected from a man aged 50 or older with acute or convalescent COVID-19.

V is TRBV6-5 and J is TRBJ2-1, with D maybe TRBD2 (6 bases). The CDR3 covers 16 residues. Germline lookup yields CDR1 MNHEY and CDR2 SVGAGI. V lost 2 bases to trimming and J lost 1 base, with 12 bases between them. The CDR3 coding sequence is TGTGCCAGCAGTTACGTGGTGACTAGTTCCTACAATGAGCAGTTCTTC. This translates into CASSYVVTSSYNEQFF.

The chain recombines TRBV27 with TRBJ2-2; a possible D gene is TRBD1 (6 bases). The germline CDR1 and CDR2 sequences are MNHEY and SMNVEV (reference sequence). The V and J ends lost 5 bases and 1 base respectively, with 11 bases between them. The CDR3 length is 15 residues. In DNA, the CDR3 is TGTGCCAGCAGTCCCAGACAGGTGAACACCGGGGAGCTGTTTTTT. Protein sequence: CASSPRQVNTGELFF.

V and J are TRBV4-1 and TRBJ1-2; TRBD1 might be the D (5 bases). CDR1 is MGHRA, CDR2 YSYEKL, per germline. Trimming pared 4 bases from V and 4 bases from J, leaving 19 bases between. This CDR3 is built from 16 residues. The CDR3 is CASSRHRQNVSYGYTF. For the CDR3, the DNA is TGCGCCAGCAGCCGACACCGACAGAATGTGTCCTATGGCTACACCTTC.

This chain joins TRBV12-2 and TRBJ2-3; the table's TRBD2 call for D was not verified on the DNA. TRBV12-2 constitutes a pseudogene. CDR3 length equals 17 residues. CDR3 sequence reads: CASRLGIQRGGPDTQYF. The CDR3 region has the DNA TGTGCAAGTCGCTTAGGAATCCAGCGGGGGGGCCCAGATACGCAGTATTTT.

The chain joins TRBV5-4 to TRBJ1-2; 7 bases are a match to TRBD1. Unmatched junction bases numbered 2, after V lost 3 bases and J lost 6 bases. Germline V gene lookup returns CDR1 SGHNT and CDR2 YYREEE (reference sequence). The CDR3 covers 12 residues. CDR3: CASSWGQNGYTF. The DNA for the CDR3 is TGTGCCAGCAGCTGGGGACAGAATGGCTACACCTTC.

The chain has TRBV10-1 and TRBJ1-6; D is perhaps TRBD1 (5 bases). The germline gives CDR1 WNHNN, CDR2 SYGVQD (reference sequence). Trimming left V 3 bases short and J 5 bases short, with 8 bases between. The CDR3 runs to 14 residues. Here the CDR3 reads CASSEGQNNSPLHF. DNA of the CDR3: TGCGCCAGCAGTGAAGGACAAAATAATTCACCCCTCCACTTT.

This clone appeared a few times. The chain is built from TRBV10-2 and TRBJ1-1; 7 bases agree with TRBD1. Trimming cost V 6 bases and J 8 bases; bases outside gene matches: 3. The CDR3 totals 11 residues. Germline CDR1 WSHSY, CDR2 SAAADI. The CDR3 bases are TGCGCCAGCAGAGGGGACAGCGAAGCTTTCTTT. Its translation is CASRGDSEAFF.

The chain has TRBV12-5 and TRBJ1-5; D not resolved. Trimming pared 6 bases from V and 1 base from J, leaving 7 bases between. The length of the CDR3 is 13 residues. In germline, CDR1 is LGHNT, CDR2 FRNRAP. In nucleotides, the CDR3 is TGTGCTAGTGGCCTCGAGAGCAATCAGCCCCAGCATTTT. Its translation: CASGLESNQPQHF.

This rearrangement joins TRBV2 to TRBJ2-3; TRBD2 aligns across 9 bases. V was clipped by 7 bases and J by 2 bases; unmatched bases: 4. The CDR3 totals 14 residues. Germline V gene data show CDR1 as SNHLY and CDR2 as FYNNEI. The CDR3 DNA reads as TGTGCCAGCAAAGCGGGGGGAACCACAGATACGCAGTATTTT. Encoded protein: CASKAGGTTDTQYF. Looking up the rest from reference TRBV2 and TRBJ2-3 gives the full variable domain: EPEVTQTPSHQVTQMGQEVILRCVPISNHLYFYWYRQILGQKVEFLVSFYNNEISEKSEIFDDQFSVERPDGSNFTLKIRSTKLEDSAMYFCASKAGGTTDTQYFGPGTRLTVL.

This clone was seen once. This sequence joins TRBV6-5 and TRBJ2-1, with 8 bases that match TRBD1. Germline values: CDR1 MNHEY, CDR2 SVGAGI. Germline trimming cut 6 bases from V and 3 bases from J; bases unmatched to any gene: 7. The CDR3 has 15 residues. In DNA form, the CDR3 reads TGTGCCAGCAGCTCTGGACAGGGACTCTACAATGAGCAGTTCTTC. Amino acids: CASSSGQGLYNEQFF.

The V gene is TRBV2, the J gene TRBJ2-4, with 7 bases that match TRBD1. V was pared by 5 bases and J by 11 bases, with 9 bases of the junction left unmatched. The germline V gene has CDR1 SNHLY and CDR2 FYNNEI. The CDR3 is 13 residues long. CDR3 coding DNA: TGTGCCAGCAGTCAACCGGGACAGACCCTTCAGTACTTC. It yields the protein CASSQPGQTLQYF.

V and J are TRBV28 and TRBJ1-1; tentatively, D is TRBD1 (6 bases). Germline loops: CDR1 MDHEN, CDR2 SYDVKM. The V end was cut by 7 bases, the J end by 5 bases, with 8 bases between. This CDR3 contains 11 residues. The CDR3 DNA sequence: TGTGCCAGCAAGGGGGGGACTGAAGCTTTCTTT. Translated: CASKGGTEAFF.

The chain couples TRBV4-1 to TRBJ1-4, with 7 bases that match TRBD1. Germline trimming cut 2 bases from V and 7 bases from J; bases unmatched to any gene: 10. The CDR3 length is 16 residues. Germline V gene sequence: CDR1 MGHRA, CDR2 YSYEKL. The CDR3 reads CASSQKGGGEGEKLFF. As DNA, the CDR3 is TGCGCCAGCAGCCAAAAAGGGGGCGGGGAAGGTGAAAAACTGTTTTTT.

J is TRBJ1-1 and V is TRBV5-4; TRBD1 aligns across 8 bases. The CDR3 consists of 13 residues. After removal of 5 bases from V and 6 bases from J, the junction contained 6 bases not matched to a gene. CDR1 SGHNT and CDR2 YYREEE come from the germline V gene (reference sequence). The CDR3 protein is CASRSDRDPEAFF. In DNA form, the CDR3 reads TGTGCCAGCAGATCGGACAGGGACCCTGAAGCTTTCTTT.

The rearrangement uses TRBV2 and TRBJ2-2; 14 bases are shared with TRBD2. With 5 bases clipped from V and 4 bases from J, the junction kept 6 bases outside the gene matches. This CDR3 comprises 17 residues. Germline CDR1 and CDR2: SNHLY and FYNNEI. Written as DNA, the CDR3 is TGTGCCAGCAGTCCCCGACTAGCGGGGGGGATCACCGGGGAGCTGTTTTTT. This encodes CASSPRLAGGITGELFF.

This chain connects TRBV27 to TRBJ2-3; maybe TRBD2 (6 bases). V was cut by 3 bases and J by 0 bases, with 7 bases left in between. Germline loops: CDR1 MNHEY, CDR2 SMNVEV (reference sequence). The CDR3 spans 14 residues. The CDR3, as DNA: TGTGCCAGCAGTTTTGCGGGGAGCACAGATACGCAGTATTTT. Translated, it gives CASSFAGSTDTQYF.

This clone was recorded only once. This chain uses TRBV24-1 with TRBJ2-1; 7 bases line up with TRBD2. V trimming: 5 bases; J trimming: 0 bases; junction bases outside the gene matches: 3. The CDR3 covers 15 residues. Per germline, CDR1 KGHDR and CDR2 SFDVKD. The CDR3 nucleotides are TGTGCCACCAGTGCCCCTAGCGGCTCCTACAATGAGCAGTTCTTC. Encoded protein: CATSAPSGSYNEQFF.

In this sample, this clone turned up once. The chain employs TRBV29-1 and TRBJ2-1, with TRBD2 identical over 9 bases. The CDR3 length is 14 residues. In germline, CDR1 is SQVTM, CDR2 ANQGSEA. V was clipped by 2 bases and J by 4 bases; unmatched bases: 3. The DNA of the CDR3 is TGCAGCGTTGAAAGGCGGGAGGGGTACAATGAGCAGTTCTTC. Its protein is CSVERREGYNEQFF.

This chain's CDR3 is CASSLSTVGQGLSEQYF. CDR3 in DNA: TGCGCCAGCAGCTTGAGCACCGTGGGACAGGGGCTCAGCGAGCAGTACTTC. V usage is TRBV5-1 and J usage is TRBJ2-7; 10 bases line up with TRBD1. Trimming removed 1 base from V and 6 bases from J; junction bases left unmatched: 13. From germline, CDR1 is SGHRS and CDR2 YFSETQ. The length of the CDR3 is 17 residues.

The chain links TRBV7-2 to TRBJ2-5, with a possible D match to TRBD1 (5 bases). This CDR3 contains 13 residues. V gave up 2 bases and J gave up 3 bases, with 7 bases separating them. CDR1 is SGHTA, CDR2 FQGNSA, per germline. CDR3 region: CASSLSGKETQYF. The CDR3 coding sequence is TGTGCCAGCAGCTTATCAGGGAAAGAGACCCAGTACTTC.

The chain combines TRBV4-1 with TRBJ1-1; possibly TRBD1 for D (6 bases). The germline CDR1 and CDR2 sequences are MGHRA and YSYEKL. The V end lost 3 bases, the J end lost 5 bases, and 7 bases lay between the germline ends. CDR3 length: 12 amino acids. The DNA of the CDR3 is TGCGCCAGCAGCCACAGGGGTACTGAAGCTTTCTTT. It encodes CASSHRGTEAFF.

The CDR3 DNA reads TGTGCCAGCAGCACAATCCGAAGGGAGACTAATGAAAAACTGTTTTTT. Translating gives CASSTIRRETNEKLFF. V and J are TRBV21-1 and TRBJ1-4. TRBV21-1 is a documented pseudogene. The CDR3 totals 16 residues.

The V call is TRBV7-3, the J call TRBJ2-1; no definite D call. This CDR3 has 15 residues. Germline CDR1 is SGHTA and CDR2 is FQGTGA. The V end lost 5 bases, the J end lost 3 bases, and 14 bases lay between the germline ends. The CDR3 coding sequence is TGTGCCAGCAGCCCGTTCCCCCAGGACTACAATGAGCAGTTCTTC. Protein sequence: CASSPFPQDYNEQFF.

The rearrangement uses TRBV25-1 and TRBJ1-1, with 8 bases identical to TRBD1. The CDR3 is 16 residues long. The V gene's germline CDR1 is MGHDK and CDR2 SYGVNS. With 6 bases clipped from V and 1 base from J, the junction kept 10 bases outside the gene matches. In DNA, the CDR3 is TGTGCCAGCAGCGCCTTGGGGGACAGGCCGAACACTGAAGCTTTCTTT. It yields the protein CASSALGDRPNTEAFF.